The 2 T cell receptor beta chains below were found in one sample sequenced in a study of cytomegalovirus exposure and HLA in healthy donors. PCR employed 60 Vbeta and 13 Jbeta primers. Data came from immunoSEQ multiplex PCR; TCRdb stores just in-frame clones and leaves some out. The repertoire holds approximately 170,000 clones, with 70% to 90% as singletons. Sequenced material: PBMCs. Source of these receptors: a young man in good health and CMV-seropositive.

The chain uses TRBV7-2 and TRBJ2-7; weak D call: TRBD2 (6 bases). CDR1 is SGHTA and CDR2 is FQGNSA in the germline V gene. The V end lost 1 base, the J end lost 0 bases, and 13 bases lay between the germline ends. CDR3 length: 16 residues. CDR3 in amino acids: CASSLGWSSGSYEQYF. DNA for the CDR3: TGTGCCAGCAGCTTAGGGTGGAGTAGCGGCTCCTACGAGCAGTACTTC.

This rearrangement joins TRBV7-2 to TRBJ2-3, with TRBD2 identical over 16 bases. V lost 3 bases to trimming and J lost 5 bases; unmatched junction nucleotides: 2. The CDR3 contains 16 residues. Germline CDR1 reads SGHTA; CDR2 reads FQGNSA. CDR3 sequence (DNA): TGTGCCAGCAGCTTGGGACTAGCGGGAGGGGGAGATACGCAGTATTTT. Protein: CASSLGLAGGGDTQYF.